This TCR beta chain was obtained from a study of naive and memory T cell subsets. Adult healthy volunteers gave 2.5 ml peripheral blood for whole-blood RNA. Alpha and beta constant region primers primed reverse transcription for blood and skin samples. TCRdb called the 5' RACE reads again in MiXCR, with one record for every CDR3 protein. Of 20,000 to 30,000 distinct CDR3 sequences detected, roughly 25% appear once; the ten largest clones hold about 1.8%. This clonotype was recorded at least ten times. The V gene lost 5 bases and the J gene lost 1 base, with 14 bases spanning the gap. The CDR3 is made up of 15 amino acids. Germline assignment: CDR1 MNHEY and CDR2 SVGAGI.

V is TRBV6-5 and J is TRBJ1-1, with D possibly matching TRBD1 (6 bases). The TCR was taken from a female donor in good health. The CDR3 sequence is CASSQTGFANTEAFF. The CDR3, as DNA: TGTGCCAGCAGTCAAACAGGGTTCGCGAACACTGAAGCTTTCTTT.